The 25 T cell receptor beta chains below come from one sample, sequenced in a study of cytomegalovirus exposure and HLA in healthy donors. PCR involved 60 Vbeta and 13 Jbeta primers. Here immunoSEQ multiplex PCR was the method, and the copy in TCRdb shows in-frame clones only, minus some. Of 150,000 to 200,000 clones in the sample, more than 70% are singletons; the top ten hold 1.5%. The sample taken for sequencing was PBMCs. The source is a girl between 10 and 17 years old in good health and CMV-seronegative.

The rearrangement links TRBV15 to TRBJ2-3; D call uncertain. Germline CDR1 is LNHNV and CDR2 is YYDKDF (reference sequence). The CDR3 contains 13 residues. Trimming took 5 bases from V and 5 from J, leaving 11 bases between them. Here the CDR3 DNA reads TGTGCCACCAGCCGTGTCAGTGGAGATACGCAGTATTTT. This codes for CATSRVSGDTQYF.

The chain links TRBV5-1 to TRBJ1-1; D uncertain. This CDR3 is built from 13 residues. Germline loops: CDR1 SGHRS, CDR2 YFSETQ. V was clipped by 4 bases and J by 7 bases, with 14 bases between them. CDR3 sequence (DNA): TGCGCCAGCAGCCCCTTTGAGGCGGGTGAAGCTTTCTTT. It specifies CASSPFEAGEAFF.

J is TRBJ2-7 and V is TRBV5-4; 9 bases align to TRBD1. CDR1 and CDR2 from the germline V gene are SGHNT and YYREEE (reference sequence). The J segment lost 1 base and the V segment lost 5 bases, leaving 7 bases of the junction unmatched. The CDR3 totals 15 residues. CDR3 protein: CASRYGTGSSYEQYF. Written as DNA, the CDR3 is TGTGCCAGCAGGTACGGGACAGGGAGTTCCTACGAGCAGTACTTC.

V gene TRBV27 combines with J gene TRBJ1-5; D gene uncertain. V was trimmed by 6 bases and J by 0 bases, leaving 9 bases between them. This CDR3 is 14 amino acids long. Germline V gene lookup returns CDR1 MNHEY and CDR2 SMNVEV (reference sequence). CDR3 residues: CASSRGYSNQPQHF. The CDR3 DNA reads TGTGCCAGCAGCCGGGGTTATAGCAATCAGCCCCAGCATTTT.

This clone was seen only a few times. The chain recombines TRBV23-1 with TRBJ1-2; D is undetermined. TRBV23-1 belongs to the ORF category, with a function that is uncertain. CDR3 length: 14 amino acids. The V and J ends lost 8 bases and 3 bases respectively, with 16 bases between them. The CDR3 protein is CASPSNPGDYGYTF. The CDR3, as DNA: TGCGCCAGCCCCTCTAACCCGGGTGACTATGGCTACACCTTC.

The chain links TRBV6-5 to TRBJ2-1; 9 nucleotides align to TRBD1. The CDR3 has 14 residues. Germline V gene sequence: CDR1 MNHEY, CDR2 SVGAGI. J lost 9 bases, V lost 0 bases, and 3 bases had no gene match. The CDR3 protein is CASSYSDRGVEQFF. DNA of the CDR3: TGTGCCAGCAGTTACTCGGACAGGGGCGTTGAGCAGTTCTTC.

CDR3 DNA: TGTGCCAGCAGCTTGCGGCGGGGGGCCTACAATGAGCAGTTCTTC. Its protein product is CASSLRRGAYNEQFF. This sequence joins TRBV5-4 and TRBJ2-1; TRBD2 agrees at 8 bases. Losses at the gene ends were 1 base for V and 2 bases for J; bases not matched to a gene: 2. CDR3 length: 15 amino acids. Germline loops: CDR1 SGHNT, CDR2 YYREEE (reference sequence). The whole variable domain, remainder taken from reference TRBV5-4 and TRBJ2-1, is ETGVTQSPTHLIKTRGQQVTLRCSSQSGHNTVSWYQQALGQGPQFIFQYYREEENGRGNFPPRFSGLQFPNYSSELNVNALELDDSALYLCASSLRRGAYNEQFFGPGTRLTVL.

V usage is TRBV5-1 and J usage is TRBJ2-6, with 8 bases aligning to TRBD2. CDR3 length: 17 amino acids. Trimming removed 1 base from V and 0 bases from J; junction bases left unmatched: 3. Germline loops: CDR1 SGHRS, CDR2 YFSETQ. The CDR3 is CASSLLAGSSGANVLTF. The CDR3 DNA sequence: TGCGCCAGCAGCTTGTTAGCGGGGTCCTCTGGGGCCAACGTCCTGACTTTC.

The chain joins TRBV7-9 to TRBJ1-4; D might be TRBD1 (5 bases). There are 14 residues in the CDR3. Looked up from germline, CDR1 is SEHNR and CDR2 is FQNEAQ (reference sequence). V dropped 3 bases and J dropped 3 bases, with 8 bases sitting between them. The CDR3 region is CASSFRVANEKLFF. The DNA for the CDR3 is TGTGCCAGCAGCTTCAGGGTGGCTAATGAAAAACTGTTTTTT.

This clone was counted only a few times. The chain is built from TRBV6-6 and TRBJ1-1; possible D gene TRBD1, 6 bases. The CDR3 runs to 14 residues. CDR1 and CDR2 (germline): MNHNY, SVGAGI (reference sequence). V lost 5 bases and J lost 7, with 17 bases in between. CDR3 DNA sequence: TGTGCCAGCAGTCGCCAGGACAGAGGTCTTGAAGCTTTCTTT. It codes for CASSRQDRGLEAFF.

The chain links TRBV6-4 to TRBJ2-1; D ambiguous. The V end lost 5 bases, the J end lost 1 base, and 6 bases lay between the germline ends. Germline loops: CDR1 MRHNA, CDR2 SNTAGT. The CDR3 consists of 13 residues. In DNA form, the CDR3 reads TGTGCCAGCAGTCTTCAGTCCTACAATGAGCAGTTCTTC. Its translation: CASSLQSYNEQFF.

This clone showed up just a few times. J is TRBJ2-7 and V is TRBV7-8; D is perhaps TRBD1 (5 bases). V lost 4 bases, J lost 5 bases, and 9 bases lay in between. Germline loops: CDR1 SGHVS, CDR2 FQNEAQ. This CDR3 contains 12 residues. DNA of the CDR3: TGTGCCAGCAGCTCTCCAGGGAACGAGCAGTACTTC. It translates to CASSSPGNEQYF.

This chain uses TRBV2 with TRBJ1-6; 7 bases are a match to TRBD1. Germline lookup yields CDR1 SNHLY and CDR2 FYNNEI. J lost 7 bases, V lost 4 bases, and 1 base had no gene match. The CDR3 covers 13 residues. The CDR3 protein is CASSGQGNSPLHF. CDR3 in DNA: TGTGCCAGCAGTGGACAGGGAAATTCACCCCTCCACTTT.

The CDR3 DNA follows: TGTGCCAGCAGCGTACCGGTCGCCGCGGGGGACCCTGAAGCTTTCTTT. This sequence encodes CASSVPVAAGDPEAFF. This chain links TRBV9 with TRBJ1-1; TRBD1 is a possible D gene (5 bases). The ends were cut back, 1 base at V and 6 bases at J, with 19 bases in the middle. There are 16 residues in the CDR3. Germline CDR1 and CDR2: SGDLS and YYNGEE.

The chain carries TRBV4-1 and TRBJ2-3; the D is unclear. The germline CDR1 and CDR2 sequences are MGHRA and YSYEKL. Trimming pared 0 bases from V and 6 bases from J, leaving 16 bases between. The CDR3 runs to 16 residues. Here the CDR3 DNA reads TGCGCCAGCAGCCAAGATCTAGGCTACCAGACGGATACGCAGTATTTT. Its protein product is CASSQDLGYQTDTQYF.

The V call is TRBV5-6, the J call TRBJ2-5; 14 positions agree with TRBD2. There are 16 residues in the CDR3. Trimming took 4 bases from V and 5 from J; bases not matched to a gene: 7. CDR1 is SGHDT and CDR2 is YYEEEE in the germline V gene. The CDR3 sequence is CASSARLAGGPETQYF. CDR3 coding DNA: TGTGCCAGCAGCGCACGACTAGCGGGGGGGCCGGAGACCCAGTACTTC.

The chain uses TRBV15 and TRBJ1-6, with a tentative D call TRBD1 (5 bases). The CDR3 has 15 amino acids. V lost 0 bases and J 8 bases, leaving 11 bases between the germline ends. Germline V gene data show CDR1 as LNHNV and CDR2 as YYDKDF (reference sequence). CDR3 amino acids: CATSRDRDLYSPLHF. Here the CDR3 DNA reads TGTGCCACCAGCAGAGACAGGGATTTATATTCACCCCTCCACTTT. Full variable domain (rest looked up from reference TRBV15 and TRBJ1-6): DAMVIQNPRYQVTQFGKPVTLSCSQTLNHNVMYWYQQKSSQAPKLLFHYYDKDFNNEADTPDNFQSRRPNTSFCFLDIRSPGLGDTAMYLCATSRDRDLYSPLHFGNGTRLTVT.

The V and J genes are TRBV15 and TRBJ2-7, with 9 bases lining up with TRBD1. The ends lost 1 base at V and 3 bases at J; junction bases unmatched: 4. The germline CDR1 and CDR2 sequences are LNHNV and YYDKDF (reference sequence). The CDR3 sequence is 15 residues long. This CDR3 is CATSRVGTGNYEQYF. CDR3 nucleotide sequence: TGTGCCACCAGCAGAGTCGGGACAGGGAACTACGAGCAGTACTTC.

In this sample, this clone turned up a few times. The gene calls are TRBV4-2 and TRBJ2-1; 9 nucleotides agree with TRBD2. Germline V lookup: CDR1 LGHNA, CDR2 YNFKEQ. Germline trimming cut 4 bases from V and 7 bases from J; bases unmatched to any gene: 5. This CDR3 region has 14 residues. CDR3 coding DNA: TGTGCCAGCAGCCCAGGACTAGCGTCTAATGAGCAGTTCTTC. This sequence encodes CASSPGLASNEQFF.

The chain employs TRBV30 and TRBJ1-2, with 10 bases lining up with TRBD1. This CDR3 has 15 amino acids. Trimming at V came to 2 bases and at J to 7 bases, leaving 10 bases not matched to a gene. Germline CDR1 is GTSNPN and CDR2 is SVGIG (reference sequence). CDR3 residues: CAWSPPGTGAAGYTF. CDR3 bases: TGTGCCTGGAGTCCCCCCGGGACAGGGGCTGCTGGCTACACCTTC.

V is TRBV27 and J is TRBJ1-5; 8 bases align to TRBD1. Germline assignment: CDR1 MNHEY and CDR2 SMNVEV (reference sequence). The CDR3 is 16 residues long. J gave up 5 bases and V 6 bases, and 12 bases lay outside the gene matches. In DNA, the CDR3 is TGTGCCAGCAGCACTACAGGGGGTAGGGCTCATCAGCCCCAGCATTTT. This codes for CASSTTGGRAHQPQHF.

This sequence joins TRBV20-1 and TRBJ1-1; 8 positions match TRBD1. This CDR3 has 11 amino acids. The germline CDR1 and CDR2 sequences are DFQATT and SNEGSKA (reference sequence). V lost 7 bases and J lost 6; bases outside the gene matches: 4. The CDR3, as DNA: TGCAGTGTGACAGGGGTGGCTGAAGCTTTCTTT. Protein product: CSVTGVAEAFF.

This chain joins TRBV5-1 and TRBJ1-3; perhaps TRBD1 as D (5 bases). V lost 1 base and J lost 8, with 16 bases in between. CDR3 size: 15 residues. Germline V CDR1 and CDR2: SGHRS, YFSETQ. The CDR3: CASSLSGLGEDTIYF. Written as DNA, the CDR3 is TGCGCCAGCAGCTTGTCCGGACTGGGGGAGGACACCATATATTTT.

This clone appeared a few times. This chain joins TRBV10-3 and TRBJ2-1; 11 bases fit TRBD1. This CDR3 contains 15 residues. Germline values: CDR1 ENHRY, CDR2 SYGVKD. V lost 3 bases to trimming and J lost 9 bases; unmatched junction nucleotides: 7. CDR3 DNA sequence: TGTGCCATCAGTGAACCGGGACAGGGGGTCCTTGAGCAGTTCTTC. Its translation: CAISEPGQGVLEQFF.

V gene TRBV6-5 combines with J gene TRBJ1-4; 7 bases are shared with TRBD1. V lost 5 bases and J lost 4; bases outside the gene matches: 4. Per the germline V gene, CDR1 is MNHEY and CDR2 is SVGAGI. The CDR3 length is 14 residues. As DNA, the CDR3 is TGTGCCAGCAGTCCTACAGGGGTTAATGAAAAACTGTTTTTT. It is translated as CASSPTGVNEKLFF.